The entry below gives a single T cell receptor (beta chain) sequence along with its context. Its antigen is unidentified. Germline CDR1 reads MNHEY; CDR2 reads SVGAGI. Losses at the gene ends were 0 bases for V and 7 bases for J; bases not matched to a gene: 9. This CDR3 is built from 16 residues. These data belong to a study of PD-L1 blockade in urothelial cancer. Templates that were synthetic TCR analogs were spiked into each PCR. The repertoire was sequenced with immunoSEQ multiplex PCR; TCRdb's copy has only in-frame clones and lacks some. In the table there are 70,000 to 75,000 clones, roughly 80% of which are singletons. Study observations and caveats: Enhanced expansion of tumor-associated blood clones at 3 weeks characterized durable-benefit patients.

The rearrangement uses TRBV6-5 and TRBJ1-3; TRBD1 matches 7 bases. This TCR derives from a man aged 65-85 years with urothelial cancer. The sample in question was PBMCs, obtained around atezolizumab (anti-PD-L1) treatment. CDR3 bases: TGTGCCAGCAGTTACTCGATTTCAGGGGGGACGAACACCATATATTTT. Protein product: CASSYSISGGTNTIYF.